Included here is one TCR beta chain sequence, with context. The CDR3 contains 14 residues. Trimming stripped 1 base from V and 13 bases from J, with 20 bases between. Germline-derived CDR1 and CDR2 are SEHNR and FQNEAQ (reference sequence). This entry belongs to a study of control samples from healthy donors and cancer patients. Measured with immunoSEQ multiplex PCR; TCRdb has only the in-frame clones, and not every one. Of tens of thousands of clones listed, about 85% are singletons. The sequence came from a woman in her 70s in good health. Sequenced sample: blood. The chain uses TRBV7-9 and TRBJ2-7; D remains unclear. CDR3 coding DNA: TGTGCCAGCAGCTTAGGGGTAGGGTCTAGTCGGCGATACTTC. The encoded protein is CASSLGVGSSRRYF.